The 15 T cell receptor beta chains listed next were all sequenced from one sample in a study of blood T cell repertoires in COVID-19. The repertoire was sequenced with immunoSEQ multiplex PCR; TCRdb's copy has only in-frame clones and lacks some. The table has around 160,000 clones, 75% to 85% seen once; the top ten hold roughly 3.4%. The specimen was PBMCs or T cells enriched from blood (not recorded which). The receptors were sampled from a woman in her fifties or sixties who had recovered from COVID-19.

CDR3 coding DNA: TGTGCCAGCAGCCCTCGAGTGGGGCAGTATGAGGAGACCCAGTACTTC. Translated: CASSPRVGQYEETQYF. This chain uses TRBV7-9 with TRBJ2-5; possibly TRBD1 for D (5 bases). Trimming removed 5 bases from V and 5 bases from J, with 21 bases in between. Germline assignment: CDR1 SEHNR and CDR2 FQNEAQ (reference sequence). The CDR3 totals 16 residues.

The CDR3 sequence is CASSYPTPEAFF. CDR3 sequence (DNA): TGTGCCAGCAGTTACCCGACACCTGAAGCTTTCTTT. This chain links TRBV6-2 or TRBV6-3 with TRBJ1-1; no clear D gene. The germline V and J ends were trimmed by 2 bases and 6 bases, with 7 bases remaining between them. CDR1 and CDR2 from the germline V gene are MNHEY and SVGEGT. This CDR3 comprises 12 residues.

The chain recombines TRBV9 with TRBJ2-7; 7 bases agree with TRBD2. The CDR3 runs to 15 residues. CDR1 SGDLS and CDR2 YYNGEE come from the germline V gene. The junction had 3 bases not matched to a gene; V was cut back by 0 bases and J by 0 bases. Here the CDR3 reads CASSVEGTNSYEQYF. The CDR3 DNA follows: TGTGCCAGCAGCGTAGAGGGGACTAACTCCTACGAGCAGTACTTC.

The chain links TRBV10-3 to TRBJ1-5; 10 nucleotides agree with TRBD1. This CDR3 spans 13 amino acids. V lost 4 bases and J lost 6; bases outside the gene matches: 0. Per the germline V gene, CDR1 is ENHRY and CDR2 is SYGVKD. In DNA form, the CDR3 reads TGTGCCATCAGTGGGGACAGGGGTCAGCCCCAGCATTTT. Its translation: CAISGDRGQPQHF.

V is TRBV10-1 and J is TRBJ2-3, with D tentatively TRBD2 (7 bases). V lost 3 bases and J 2 bases, leaving 12 bases between the germline ends. CDR3 size: 15 residues. Germline lookup yields CDR1 WNHNN and CDR2 SYGVQD (reference sequence). CDR3 protein: CASSEFRGATDTQYF. The CDR3 DNA follows: TGCGCCAGCAGTGAATTCCGGGGGGCCACAGATACGCAGTATTTT.

The V and J genes are TRBV3-1 (or the pseudogene TRBV3-2) and TRBJ2-1; TRBD2 aligns across 8 bases. The CDR3 totals 15 residues. The germline V gene has CDR1 LGHDT and CDR2 YNNKEL (reference sequence). V was pared by 4 bases and J by 1 base, with 3 bases of the junction left unmatched. This chain's CDR3 is CASSRGGRSYNEQFF. CDR3 nucleotide sequence: TGTGCCAGCAGCCGCGGGGGGAGGTCCTACAATGAGCAGTTCTTC.

The J gene is TRBJ2-2, the V gene TRBV19, with D hard to call. V dropped 0 bases and J dropped 5 bases, with 10 bases sitting between them. The CDR3 is 15 residues long. From germline, CDR1 is LNHDA and CDR2 SQIVND (reference sequence). CDR3 protein: CASSIDRRWTGELFF. The CDR3 DNA reads TGTGCCAGTAGTATAGATCGCAGGTGGACCGGGGAGCTGTTTTTT.

The chain joins TRBV25-1 to TRBJ1-5; maybe TRBD1 (6 bases). The CDR3 is made up of 13 amino acids. V lost 8 bases to trimming and J lost 2 bases, with 10 bases between them. Germline CDR1 MGHDK, CDR2 SYGVNS. The CDR3: CASPGARNQPQHF. The CDR3, as DNA: TGTGCCAGCCCAGGGGCGCGCAATCAGCCCCAGCATTTT.

V is TRBV14 and J is TRBJ1-3; no reliable D call. This CDR3 contains 18 residues. V was shortened by 8 bases and J by 0 bases, with 23 bases between the two germline ends. The germline CDR1 and CDR2 sequences are SGHDN and FVKESK. CDR3 nucleotides: TGTGCCAGCTCAACCTTCGGATCGAGTTGGGCCTCTGGAAACACCATATATTTT. Encoded protein: CASSTFGSSWASGNTIYF.

This chain joins TRBV5-5 and TRBJ1-5; 7 nucleotides line up with TRBD1. The V and J ends lost 0 bases and 1 base, in that order; junction bases with no gene match: 4. Looked up from germline, CDR1 is SGHKS and CDR2 is YYEKEE (reference sequence). This CDR3 region has 16 residues. Here the CDR3 reads CASSLVQGESNQPQHF. CDR3 DNA: TGTGCCAGCAGCTTGGTTCAGGGGGAGAGCAATCAGCCCCAGCATTTT.

The chain recombines TRBV6-5 with TRBJ1-2; possible D gene TRBD1, 6 bases. Germline V gene data show CDR1 as MNHEY and CDR2 as SVGAGI. Trimming shortened V by 3 bases and J by 5 bases, and 16 bases separated the two germline ends. The length of the CDR3 is 15 residues. The CDR3 spells CASSYRQGSWYGYTF. The CDR3 nucleotides are TGTGCCAGCAGTTATCGCCAGGGGAGTTGGTATGGCTACACCTTC.

The chain carries TRBV22-1 and TRBJ2-1; the table calls TRBD1, which could not be checked here. TRBV22-1 is annotated as a pseudogene. The CDR3 is 16 amino acids. CDR3 amino acids: CPGSALRDRGGNEQFF. CDR3 in DNA: TGTCCTGGGAGCGCACTTCGGGACAGGGGTGGCAATGAGCAGTTCTTC.

Worth noting for this clone: Other DNA sequences in this sample translate to the same CDR3. The chain uses TRBV27 and TRBJ2-5; weak D call: TRBD2 (7 bases). The ends were cut back, 4 bases at V and 1 base at J, with 10 bases in the middle. Germline CDR1 and CDR2: MNHEY and SMNVEV (reference sequence). This CDR3 is built from 14 residues. CDR3 loop: CASSSRGGQETQYF. As DNA, the CDR3 is TGTGCCAGCAGTTCAAGGGGGGGCCAAGAGACCCAGTACTTC.

V usage is TRBV2 and J usage is TRBJ1-6; TRBD1 aligns across 8 bases. The J segment lost 11 bases and the V segment lost 9 bases, leaving 6 bases of the junction unmatched. The CDR3 extends over 12 amino acids. In germline, CDR1 is SNHLY, CDR2 FYNNEI. In nucleotides, the CDR3 is TGTGCCAGAGGACAGGGTATCGCACCCCTCCACTTT. It encodes CARGQGIAPLHF. Using reference TRBV2 and TRBJ1-6 for the parts outside the CDR3, the full variable domain is EPEVTQTPSHQVTQMGQEVILRCVPISNHLYFYWYRQILGQKVEFLVSFYNNEISEKSEIFDDQFSVERPDGSNFTLKIRSTKLEDSAMYFCARGQGIAPLHFGNGTRLTVT.

The chain carries TRBV19 and TRBJ1-5, with D perhaps matching TRBD1 (6 bases). The CDR3 runs 15 residues. The germline V gene encodes CDR1 LNHDA and CDR2 SQIVND (reference sequence). Trimming took off 6 bases at V and 3 bases at J, with 15 bases between the two ends. The CDR3 loop reads CASRKDRSLNQPQHF. The CDR3 DNA reads TGTGCCAGTAGGAAAGACAGGAGCCTCAATCAGCCCCAGCATTTT. The full variable domain, rest sourced from reference TRBV19 and TRBJ1-5, is DGGITQSPKYLFRKEGQNVTLSCEQNLNHDAMYWYRQDPGQGLRLIYYSQIVNDFQKGDIAEGYSVSREKKESFPLTVTSAQKNPTAFYLCASRKDRSLNQPQHFGDGTRLSIL.